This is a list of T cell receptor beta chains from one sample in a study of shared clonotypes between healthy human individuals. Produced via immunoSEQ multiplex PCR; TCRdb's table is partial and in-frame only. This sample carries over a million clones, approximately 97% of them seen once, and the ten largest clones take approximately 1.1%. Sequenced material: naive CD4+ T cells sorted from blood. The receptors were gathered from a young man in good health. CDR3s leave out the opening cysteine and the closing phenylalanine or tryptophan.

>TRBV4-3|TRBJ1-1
ASSQEGDTEAF
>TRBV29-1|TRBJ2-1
SVAGGKEF
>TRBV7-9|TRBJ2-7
ATGTGTHEQY
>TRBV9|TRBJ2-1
ASSVGLAGTGNEQF
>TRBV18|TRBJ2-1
ASSSRGLYNEQF
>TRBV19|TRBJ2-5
ASSPGTGGTQY
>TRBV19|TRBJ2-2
ASSISPTGELF
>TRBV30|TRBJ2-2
AWKGGATGELF
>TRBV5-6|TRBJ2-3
ASSLGSNGSSVDTQY
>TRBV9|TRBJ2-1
ASSPSTGMNEQF
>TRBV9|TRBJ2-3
ASSDREGRTDTQY
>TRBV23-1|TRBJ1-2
AIQRRGDRGMEGYT
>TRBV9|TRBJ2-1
ASSVDGLTYNEQF
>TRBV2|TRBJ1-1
ASSPGQSLQAF
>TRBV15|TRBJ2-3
ATSRVGLAGARTDTQY
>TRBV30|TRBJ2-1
AWNPGPGEGRLNEQF
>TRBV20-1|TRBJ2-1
SATTDGEQF
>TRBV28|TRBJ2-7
ASSYFKPSGRGSYEQY
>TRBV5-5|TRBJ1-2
ASARTGDNYGYT
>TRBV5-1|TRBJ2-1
ASSLRGTSALPEQF
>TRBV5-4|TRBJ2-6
ASSRGTGANVLT
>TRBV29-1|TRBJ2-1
SARDVGGAFVEQF
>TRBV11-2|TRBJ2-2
ASSPVGLAGVRTGELF
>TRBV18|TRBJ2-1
ASSTRDSNEQF
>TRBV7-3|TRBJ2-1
ASSLAGGTDEQF
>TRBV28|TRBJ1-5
ASSPGRTPGGNQPQH
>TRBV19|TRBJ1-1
ASSMGQGARRTEAF
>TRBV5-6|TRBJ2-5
ASSVKPGTGETQY
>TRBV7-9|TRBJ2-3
ASSLPRLAGTTDTQY
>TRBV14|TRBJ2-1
ASSQYLAANEQF
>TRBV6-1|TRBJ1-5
ASSEAGGGQPQH
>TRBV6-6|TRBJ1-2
ASSFRDRGGYT
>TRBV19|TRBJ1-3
ASSKQDRPGNTIY
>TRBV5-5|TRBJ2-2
ASSPGTANTGELF
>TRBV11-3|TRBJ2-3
ASSLVPPRTGGPDTQY
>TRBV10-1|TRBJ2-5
ASSGTGKETQY
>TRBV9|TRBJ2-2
ASSGRGGSNTGELF
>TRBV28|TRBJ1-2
ASSLQGFGGYT
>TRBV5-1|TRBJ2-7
ASSLEWTSGYYEQY
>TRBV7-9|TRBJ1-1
ASSPRQGHTEAF
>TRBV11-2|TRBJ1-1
ASSPPAGEGGTEAF
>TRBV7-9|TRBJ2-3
ASSLTKGADTQY
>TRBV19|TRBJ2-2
ASSIASSGEDGELF
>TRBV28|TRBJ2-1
ASRVAGDEQF
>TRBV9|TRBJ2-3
ASSPIGGTQY
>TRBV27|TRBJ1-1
ASSAQRGPEAF
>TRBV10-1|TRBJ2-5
ASSESGKETQY
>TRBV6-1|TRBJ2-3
ASRAPPEDTQY
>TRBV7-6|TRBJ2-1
ASSSYPQGASYNEQF
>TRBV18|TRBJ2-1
ASFREPSVPQF
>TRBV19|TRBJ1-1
ASNWKQNRGPEAF
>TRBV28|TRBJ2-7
ASKKRGAIGTYEQY
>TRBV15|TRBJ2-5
ATSRGGGETQY
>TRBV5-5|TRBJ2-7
ASSPHQGEQY
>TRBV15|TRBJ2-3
ATSRVGGLAGYPDTQY
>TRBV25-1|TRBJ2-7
ASSGGGPTYEQY
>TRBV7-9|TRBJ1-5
ASSFRDQPQH
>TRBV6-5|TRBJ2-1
ASSYSQGSSYNEQF
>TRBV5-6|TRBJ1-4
ASTWGAGNEKLF
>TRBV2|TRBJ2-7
ASKDRGGVQY